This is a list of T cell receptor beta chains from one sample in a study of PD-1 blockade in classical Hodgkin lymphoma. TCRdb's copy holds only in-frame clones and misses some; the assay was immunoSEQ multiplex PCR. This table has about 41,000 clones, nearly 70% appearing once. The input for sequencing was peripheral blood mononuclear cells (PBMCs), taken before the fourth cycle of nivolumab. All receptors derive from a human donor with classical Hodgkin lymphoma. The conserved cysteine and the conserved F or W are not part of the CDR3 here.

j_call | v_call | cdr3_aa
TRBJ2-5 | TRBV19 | ASSIDGRTGETQY
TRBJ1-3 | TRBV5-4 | ASSLVGVGNTIY
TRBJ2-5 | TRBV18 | ASSPLPDRDSQY
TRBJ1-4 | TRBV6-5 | ASSSRGQNEKLF
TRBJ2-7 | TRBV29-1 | SVGDREKQY
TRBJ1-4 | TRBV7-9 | ASSLEGVGILGEKLF
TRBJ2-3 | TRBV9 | ASSVGGAGTDTQY
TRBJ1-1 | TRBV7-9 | ASSPPGGAHAF
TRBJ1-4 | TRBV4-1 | ASSQVGDSMEKLF
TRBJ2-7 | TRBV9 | ASSVARRQGLTYEQY
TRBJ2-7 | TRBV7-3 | ASSPGGGIYEQY
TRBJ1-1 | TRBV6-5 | ASSMQGDTEAF
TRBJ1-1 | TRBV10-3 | AISSGGGNTEAF
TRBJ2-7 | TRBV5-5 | ASSLSSVLSYEQY